Following are 21 T cell receptor beta chains from one sample sequenced in a study of T cell responses to AZD1222 COVID-19 vaccine. Data came from immunoSEQ multiplex PCR; TCRdb stores just in-frame clones and leaves some out. The sample yields roughly 80,000 clones, 85% to 95% seen once. The starting material was peripheral blood, obtained on day 0 of MenACWY control vaccination. The receptors stem from an adult in good health.

The chain employs TRBV5-6 and TRBJ1-1; no reliable D call. Trimming pared 0 bases from V and 2 bases from J, leaving 14 bases between. CDR1 is SGHDT, CDR2 YYEEEE, per germline. The CDR3 runs 16 residues. CDR3 sequence reads: CASSLAYSVANTEAFF. The CDR3 DNA reads as TGTGCCAGCAGCTTGGCCTACAGCGTCGCTAACACTGAAGCTTTCTTT. Filled out from reference TRBV5-6 and TRBJ1-1, the complete variable domain reads DAGVTQSPTHLIKTRGQQVTLRCSPKSGHDTVSWYQQALGQGPQFIFQYYEEEERQRGNFPDRFSGHQFPNYSSELNVNALLLGDSALYLCASSLAYSVANTEAFFGQGTRLTVV.

The chain links TRBV24-1 to TRBJ2-3, with a weak D call TRBD2 (5 bases). CDR1 is KGHDR and CDR2 is SFDVKD in the germline V gene. The length of the CDR3 is 14 residues. The V and J ends lost 1 base and 4 bases respectively, with 8 bases between them. CDR3 residues: CATSDFEGADTQYF. For the CDR3, the DNA is TGTGCCACCAGTGATTTTGAGGGCGCAGATACGCAGTATTTT.

This chain connects TRBV28 to TRBJ2-1; 13 bases fit TRBD2. This CDR3 has 16 residues. The J segment lost 9 bases and the V segment lost 5 bases, leaving 10 bases of the junction unmatched. Per the germline V gene, CDR1 is MDHEN and CDR2 is SYDVKM. This CDR3 is CASSARHRLAGGEQFF. CDR3 DNA: TGTGCCAGCAGTGCCCGTCACCGACTAGCGGGAGGTGAGCAGTTCTTC.

The genes are TRBV2 and TRBJ1-4, with 10 positions matching TRBD1. The CDR3 has 14 amino acids. Germline-derived CDR1 and CDR2 are SNHLY and FYNNEI. Trimming removed 5 bases from V and 8 bases from J; junction bases left unmatched: 5. The CDR3, as DNA: TGTGCCAGCAGTACCGGGACAGGGGAGGAAAAACTGTTTTTT. Amino acids: CASSTGTGEEKLFF. The complete variable domain, with remaining parts taken from reference TRBV2 and TRBJ1-4, reads EPEVTQTPSHQVTQMGQEVILRCVPISNHLYFYWYRQILGQKVEFLVSFYNNEISEKSEIFDDQFSVERPDGSNFTLKIRSTKLEDSAMYFCASSTGTGEEKLFFGSGTQLSVL.

V and J are TRBV28 and TRBJ1-1, with D uncertain. The CDR3 runs 10 residues. The V end lost 6 bases, the J end lost 5 bases, and 4 bases lay between the germline ends. Germline CDR1 is MDHEN and CDR2 is SYDVKM. CDR3: CASRGTEAFF. As DNA, the CDR3 is TGTGCCAGCAGGGGAACTGAAGCTTTCTTT.

This clone was detected only once. This rearrangement joins TRBV30 to TRBJ1-2, with 7 bases aligning to TRBD1. Germline CDR1 reads GTSNPN; CDR2 reads SVGIG (reference sequence). The CDR3 length is 12 residues. After removal of 4 bases from V and 4 bases from J, the junction contained 3 bases not matched to a gene. CDR3 region: CAWTQGIYGYTF. The CDR3 region has the DNA TGTGCCTGGACACAGGGGATCTATGGCTACACCTTC.

This chain uses TRBV2 with TRBJ2-1; 10 nucleotides align to TRBD1. This CDR3 comprises 14 residues. Germline CDR1 and CDR2: SNHLY and FYNNEI. V gave up 8 bases and J gave up 6 bases; unmatched junction bases: 7. Written as DNA, the CDR3 is TGTGCCAGCGGGTTGACAGGGGGCTTCAATGAGCAGTTCTTC. Encoded protein: CASGLTGGFNEQFF. Full variable domain (remainder filled in from reference TRBV2 and TRBJ2-1): EPEVTQTPSHQVTQMGQEVILRCVPISNHLYFYWYRQILGQKVEFLVSFYNNEISEKSEIFDDQFSVERPDGSNFTLKIRSTKLEDSAMYFCASGLTGGFNEQFFGPGTRLTVL.

V usage is TRBV19 and J usage is TRBJ1-5; the match to TRBD1 covers 9 bases. CDR3 length: 17 residues. V gave up 5 bases and J gave up 5 bases; unmatched junction bases: 13. Germline-derived CDR1 and CDR2 are LNHDA and SQIVND (reference sequence). CDR3 amino acids: CASSLAAGDRVDQPQHF. The CDR3 bases are TGTGCCAGTAGTCTCGCCGCCGGGGACAGGGTGGATCAGCCCCAGCATTTT.

V and J are TRBV18 and TRBJ1-5; D ambiguous. Germline assignment: CDR1 KGHSH and CDR2 LQKENI. The CDR3 totals 17 residues. Trimming left V 2 bases short and J 4 bases short, with 18 bases between. As DNA, the CDR3 is TGTGCCAGCTCACCATTCGGTCTGACCACGGGGAATCAGCCCCAGCATTTT. As protein: CASSPFGLTTGNQPQHF.

This rearrangement joins TRBV29-1 to TRBJ1-4; D is possibly TRBD1 (6 bases). CDR3 length: 17 residues. CDR1 is SQVTM, CDR2 ANQGSEA, per germline. The V end was cut by 6 bases, the J end by 5 bases, with 25 bases between. The CDR3 DNA reads TGCAGCGTGGCTTGGACAGAAAAAGAAGGGTCCAATGAAAAACTGTTTTTT. Translated: CSVAWTEKEGSNEKLFF.

This chain uses TRBV24-1 with TRBJ2-5; maybe TRBD1 (6 bases). V was cut by 7 bases and J by 0 bases, with 8 bases left in between. Germline CDR1 reads KGHDR; CDR2 reads SFDVKD. This CDR3 contains 13 residues. The CDR3 DNA sequence: TGTGCCACCAGCCGGGACAACCAAGAGACCCAGTACTTC. Its protein is CATSRDNQETQYF.

The DNA of the CDR3 is TGTGCCACCAGTGACCTGGCGGGAGAGACCCAGTACTTC. This encodes CATSDLAGETQYF. This chain links TRBV24-1 with TRBJ2-5, with a possible D match to TRBD2 (5 bases). V was shortened by 4 bases and J by 4 bases, with 9 bases between the two germline ends. Germline-derived CDR1 and CDR2 are KGHDR and SFDVKD. The length of the CDR3 is 13 residues.

This chain uses TRBV4-3 with TRBJ1-2; no reliable D call. From germline, CDR1 is LGHNA and CDR2 YSLEER. The V gene lost 0 bases and the J gene lost 2 bases, with 13 bases spanning the gap. CDR3 length equals 16 residues. DNA of the CDR3: TGCGCCAGCAGCCAAGATCTTGCCGGGCAGAACTATGGCTACACCTTC. Residues: CASSQDLAGQNYGYTF.

The rearrangement links TRBV5-1 to TRBJ2-3; tentatively, D is TRBD1 (5 bases). CDR1 is SGHRS and CDR2 is YFSETQ in the germline V gene. V lost 4 bases, J lost 5 bases, and 14 bases lay in between. CDR3 length equals 14 residues. The CDR3 bases are TGCGCCAGCAGCAAGGACATCCCCCAAGATACGCAGTATTTT. Translated, it gives CASSKDIPQDTQYF.

The chain employs TRBV5-1 and TRBJ2-7, with D possibly being TRBD2 (6 bases). Trimming removed 4 bases at V and 5 bases at J, with 16 bases between. Germline V gives CDR1 SGHRS, CDR2 YFSETQ. The length of the CDR3 is 14 residues. The CDR3 protein is CASSLVLADNEQYF. CDR3 bases: TGCGCCAGCAGCCTGGTACTAGCCGACAACGAGCAGTACTTC.

This sequence joins TRBV18 and TRBJ1-2; D is unresolved. CDR3 size: 12 residues. Trimming left V 3 bases short and J 8 bases short, with 10 bases between. The germline CDR1 and CDR2 sequences are KGHSH and LQKENI. The DNA for the CDR3 is TGTGCCAGCTCACCCACGTCGGGAGGCTACACCTTC. This encodes CASSPTSGGYTF.

The rearrangement joins TRBV28 to TRBJ2-1; D might be TRBD2 (7 bases). The CDR3 extends over 14 amino acids. Per the germline V gene, CDR1 is MDHEN and CDR2 is SYDVKM. Trimming pared 3 bases from V and 7 bases from J, leaving 13 bases between. This chain's CDR3 is CASSFAGAVNEQFF. The DNA of the CDR3 is TGTGCCAGCAGTTTCGCGGGGGCTGTTAATGAGCAGTTCTTC.

The CDR3 DNA sequence: TGTGCCTGGGGAGCGGGAGTTGGGCAGTACTTC. Residues: CAWGAGVGQYF. The V gene is TRBV30, the J gene TRBJ2-7; TRBD2 aligns across 8 bases. This CDR3 region has 11 residues. The V gene end was trimmed by 5 bases and the J gene end by 9 bases; junction bases not matched to a gene: 6. CDR1 and CDR2 from the germline V gene are GTSNPN and SVGIG (reference sequence).

The chain's CDR3 is CSVSGTGNEKLFF. The CDR3 DNA follows: TGCAGCGTCTCCGGGACAGGGAATGAAAAACTGTTTTTT. The rearrangement links TRBV29-1 to TRBJ1-4; 9 nucleotides align to TRBD1. The CDR3 sequence is 13 residues long. The germline gives CDR1 SQVTM, CDR2 ANQGSEA. The junction had 4 bases not matched to a gene; V was cut back by 6 bases and J by 5 bases.

The chain couples TRBV4-3 to TRBJ2-3, with 8 positions matching TRBD2. V lost 0 bases and J lost 1; bases outside the gene matches: 9. CDR1 LGHNA and CDR2 YSLEER come from the germline V gene. The CDR3 loop spans 18 amino acids. The CDR3 DNA reads as TGCGCCAGCAGCCAAGAACGGTGGCTAGCGGGCCGCACAGATACGCAGTATTTT. Its translation is CASSQERWLAGRTDTQYF.

This chain links TRBV7-9 with TRBJ1-5; D not certain. In germline, CDR1 is SEHNR, CDR2 FQNEAQ (reference sequence). V was shortened by 6 bases and J by 2 bases, with 8 bases between the two germline ends. The CDR3 is 13 residues long. CDR3 DNA sequence: TGTGCCAGCAGTGGACTGGGCAATCAGCCCCAGCATTTT. This encodes CASSGLGNQPQHF.